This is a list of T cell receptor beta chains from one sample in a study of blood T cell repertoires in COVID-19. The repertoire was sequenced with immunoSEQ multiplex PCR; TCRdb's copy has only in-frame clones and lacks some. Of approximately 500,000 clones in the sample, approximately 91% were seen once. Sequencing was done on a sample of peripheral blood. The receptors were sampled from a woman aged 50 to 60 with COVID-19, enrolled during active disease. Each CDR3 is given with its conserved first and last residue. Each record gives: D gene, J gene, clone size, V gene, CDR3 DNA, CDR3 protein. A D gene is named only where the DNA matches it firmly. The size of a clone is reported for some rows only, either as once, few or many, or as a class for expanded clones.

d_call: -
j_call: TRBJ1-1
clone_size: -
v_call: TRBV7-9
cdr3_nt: TGTGCCAGCACCCGAGAAGATTTAATGAACACTGAAGCTTTCTTT
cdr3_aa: CASTREDLMNTEAFF

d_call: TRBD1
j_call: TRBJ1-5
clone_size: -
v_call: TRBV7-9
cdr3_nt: TGTGCCAGCAGCTTATCGGGCGGCGACAGGGTTTATAGCAATCAGCCCCAGCATTTT
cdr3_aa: CASSLSGGDRVYSNQPQHF

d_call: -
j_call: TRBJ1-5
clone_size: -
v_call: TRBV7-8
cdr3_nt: TGTGCCAGCAGCTTGGCAGGGTATAGGGTCAATCAGCCCCAGCATTTT
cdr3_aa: CASSLAGYRVNQPQHF

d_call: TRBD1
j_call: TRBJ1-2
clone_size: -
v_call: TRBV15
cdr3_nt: TGTGCCACCAGCCAAGGGGGGACAGCGGCTAACTATGGCTACACCTTC
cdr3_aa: CATSQGGTAANYGYTF

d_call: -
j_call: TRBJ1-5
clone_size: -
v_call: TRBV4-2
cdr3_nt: TGTGCCAGCAGCCAAGTACCACAGGGCTTAAAGCATTTT
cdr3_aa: CASSQVPQGLKHF

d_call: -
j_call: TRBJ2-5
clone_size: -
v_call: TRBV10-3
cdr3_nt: TGTGCCATCAGTGAGTCCCCAGGGGACGAGACCCAGTACTTC
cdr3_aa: CAISESPGDETQYF

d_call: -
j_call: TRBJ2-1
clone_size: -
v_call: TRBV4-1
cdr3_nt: TGCGCCAGCAGCCAAGTCCGCGGGGGCCTCTCCTACAATGAGCAGTTCTTC
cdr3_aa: CASSQVRGGLSYNEQFF

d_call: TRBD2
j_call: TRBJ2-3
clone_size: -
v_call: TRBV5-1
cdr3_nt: TGCGCCAGCAGCTTGGAAGGGACTAGCGGAAGCACAGATACGCAGTATTTT
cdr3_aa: CASSLEGTSGSTDTQYF

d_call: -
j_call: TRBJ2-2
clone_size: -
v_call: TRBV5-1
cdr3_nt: TGCGCCAGCAGCCGGGCAGGGTCCCTCGGGGAGCTGTTTTTT
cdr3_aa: CASSRAGSLGELFF

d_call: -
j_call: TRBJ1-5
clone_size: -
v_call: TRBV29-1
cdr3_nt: TGCAGCGTTGAGGACAACAATCAGCCCCAGCATTTT
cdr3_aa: CSVEDNNQPQHF

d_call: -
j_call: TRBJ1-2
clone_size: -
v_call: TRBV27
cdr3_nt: TGTGCCAGCAGTTTATTAGGCAGGGCGAACCCTGGCTACACCTTC
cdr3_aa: CASSLLGRANPGYTF

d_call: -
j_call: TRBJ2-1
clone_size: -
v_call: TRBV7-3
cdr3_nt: TGTGCCAGCAGCTTGGCCGTTTACAATGAGCAGTTCTTC
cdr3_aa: CASSLAVYNEQFF

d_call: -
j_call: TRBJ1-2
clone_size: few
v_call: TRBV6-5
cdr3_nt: TGTGCCAGCGGGCATAACTATGGCTACACCTTC
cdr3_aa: CASGHNYGYTF

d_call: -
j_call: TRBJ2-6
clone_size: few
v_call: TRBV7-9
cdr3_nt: TGTGCCAGCAGCCTGTCCTTCGGGTATTCTGGGGCCAACGTCCTGACTTTC
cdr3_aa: CASSLSFGYSGANVLTF

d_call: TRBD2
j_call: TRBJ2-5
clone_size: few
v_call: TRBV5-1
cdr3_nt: TGCGCCAGCAGCTGGGGGGGACAAGAGACCCAGTACTTC
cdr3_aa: CASSWGGQETQYF

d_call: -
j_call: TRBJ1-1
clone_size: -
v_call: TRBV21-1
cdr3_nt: TGTGCCAGCAGCGCCCAGGCCTCCGGTGCAACCCCGGCTGAAGCTTTCTTT
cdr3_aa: CASSAQASGATPAEAFF

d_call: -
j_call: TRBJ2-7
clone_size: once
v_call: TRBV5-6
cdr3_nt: TGTGCCAGCAGCTCCGGACAGTTTTCCTACGAGCAGTACTTC
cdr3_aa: CASSSGQFSYEQYF

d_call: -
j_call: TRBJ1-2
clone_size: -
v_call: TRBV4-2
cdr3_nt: TGTGCCAGCAGCCAAGTGTCTGTCCACTTACAGGGATCTAAACCCTCTAACTATGGCTACACCTTC
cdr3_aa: CASSQVSVHLQGSKPSNYGYTF

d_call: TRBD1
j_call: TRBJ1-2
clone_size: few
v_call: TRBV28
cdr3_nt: TGTGCCAGCAGTTCACCGGGACAGACTTCCTATGGCTACACCTTC
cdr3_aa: CASSSPGQTSYGYTF

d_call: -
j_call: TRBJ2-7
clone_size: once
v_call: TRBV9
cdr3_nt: TGTGCCAGCAGCGTAGGGGCGACGACCTACGAGCAGTACTTC
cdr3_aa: CASSVGATTYEQYF

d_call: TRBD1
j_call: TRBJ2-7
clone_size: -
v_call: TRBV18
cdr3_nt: TGTGCCAGCTCACCCAGACAGGGCTACGAGCAGTACTTC
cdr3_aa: CASSPRQGYEQYF

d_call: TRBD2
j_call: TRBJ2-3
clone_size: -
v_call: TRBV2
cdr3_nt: TGTGCCAGCCTACTAGCGGGGTCAGATACGCAGTATTTT
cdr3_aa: CASLLAGSDTQYF

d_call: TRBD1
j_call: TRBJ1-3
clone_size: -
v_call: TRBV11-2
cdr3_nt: TGTGCCAGCAGCTTAGATGGGACAGGGGGCTCTGACACCATATATTTT
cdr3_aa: CASSLDGTGGSDTIYF

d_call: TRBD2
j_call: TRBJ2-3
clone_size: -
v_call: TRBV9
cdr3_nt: TGTGCCAGCAGCGTAGATAGAACTAGCGGGGGGGCTAGCACAGATACGCAGTATTTT
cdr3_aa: CASSVDRTSGGASTDTQYF

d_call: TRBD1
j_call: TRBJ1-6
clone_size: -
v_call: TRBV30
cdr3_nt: TGTGCCACAGGGGGCTATAATTCACCCCTCCACTTT
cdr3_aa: CATGGYNSPLHF

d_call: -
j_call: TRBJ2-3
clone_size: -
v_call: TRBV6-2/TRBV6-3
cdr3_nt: TGTGCCAGCAGTTATGAATACTTCTCGCAGTATTTT
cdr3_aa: CASSYEYFSQYF

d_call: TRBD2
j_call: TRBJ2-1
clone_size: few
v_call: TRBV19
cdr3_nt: TGTGCCAGTGGCCGGGGGGGGTCCTACAATGAGCAGTTCTTC
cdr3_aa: CASGRGGSYNEQFF

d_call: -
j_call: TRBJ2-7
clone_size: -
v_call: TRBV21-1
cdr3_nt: TGTGCCAGCAGCCCCGGGGGGAACGAGCAGTACTTC
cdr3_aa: CASSPGGNEQYF

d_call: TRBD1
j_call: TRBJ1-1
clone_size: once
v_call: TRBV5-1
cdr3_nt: TGCGCCAGCAGCAGTGACGGACAGGGTGTCACTGAAGCTTTCTTT
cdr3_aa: CASSSDGQGVTEAFF

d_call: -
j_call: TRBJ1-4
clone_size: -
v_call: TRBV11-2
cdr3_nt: TGTGCCAGCAGCCGTACAGGGTTCACAGGCGAAAAACTGTTTTTT
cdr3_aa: CASSRTGFTGEKLFF

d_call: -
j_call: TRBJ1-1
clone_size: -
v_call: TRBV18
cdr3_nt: TGTGCCAGCTCACCGGCCGGGGGGGTGGACGAAGCTTTCTTT
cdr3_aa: CASSPAGGVDEAFF

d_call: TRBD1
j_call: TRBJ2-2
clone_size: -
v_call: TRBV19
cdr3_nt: TGTGCCAGTAGTTCGGGACAGTTCACCGGGGAGCTGTTTTTT
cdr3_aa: CASSSGQFTGELFF

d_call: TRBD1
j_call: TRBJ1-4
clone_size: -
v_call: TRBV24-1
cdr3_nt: TGTGCCACCAGTGACCCGGGACAGGGGAGTGAAAAACTGTTTTTT
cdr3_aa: CATSDPGQGSEKLFF

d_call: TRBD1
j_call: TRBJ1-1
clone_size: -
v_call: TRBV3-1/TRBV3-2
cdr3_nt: TGTGCCAGCAGTCTCCAGGGGGCGATGAACACTGAAGCTTTCTTT
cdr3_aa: CASSLQGAMNTEAFF

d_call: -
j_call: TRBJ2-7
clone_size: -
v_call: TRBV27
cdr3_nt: TGTGCCAGCAGTTTATCCGGTTACGAGCAGTACTTC
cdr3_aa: CASSLSGYEQYF

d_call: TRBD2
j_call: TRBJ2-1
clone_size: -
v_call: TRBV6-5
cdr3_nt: TGTGCCAGCAGTTTAGCGGGGGGCGCCTACAATGAGCAGTTCTTC
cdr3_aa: CASSLAGGAYNEQFF

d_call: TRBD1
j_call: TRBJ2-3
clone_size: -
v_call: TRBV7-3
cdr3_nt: TGTGCCAGCAGCTTATTAGGGGGACAGGTCAAGGATACGCAGTATTTT
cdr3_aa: CASSLLGGQVKDTQYF

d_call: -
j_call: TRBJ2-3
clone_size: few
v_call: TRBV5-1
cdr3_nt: TGCGCCAGCAGCATAAGCACAGATACGCAGTATTTT
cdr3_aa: CASSISTDTQYF

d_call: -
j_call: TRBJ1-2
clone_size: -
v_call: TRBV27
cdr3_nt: TGTGCCAGCAGTTTATGGGGAGACGGGGGGCCTGGCTACACCTTC
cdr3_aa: CASSLWGDGGPGYTF

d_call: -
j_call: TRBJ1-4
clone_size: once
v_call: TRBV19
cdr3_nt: TGTGCCAGTAGTCTACAGGGTGGGAGTGAAAAACTGTTTTTT
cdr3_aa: CASSLQGGSEKLFF

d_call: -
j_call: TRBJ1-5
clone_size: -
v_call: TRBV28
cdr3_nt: TGTGCCAGCAGTTTAGGGACAACTTATAGCAATCAGCCCCAGCATTTT
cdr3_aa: CASSLGTTYSNQPQHF

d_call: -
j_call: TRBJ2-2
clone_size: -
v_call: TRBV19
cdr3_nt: TGTGCCAGTACCACAGGGCTGGTGTTAACCGGGGAGCTGTTTTTT
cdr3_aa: CASTTGLVLTGELFF

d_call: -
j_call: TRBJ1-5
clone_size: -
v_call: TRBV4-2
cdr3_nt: TGTGCCAGCAGCCAAGATCTCAGTGATCTTATTAGCAATCAGCCCCAGCATTTT
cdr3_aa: CASSQDLSDLISNQPQHF

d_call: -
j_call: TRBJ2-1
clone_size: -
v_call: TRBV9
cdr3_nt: TGTGCCAGCAGCGTAGGGAGTAGCTCCTACAATGAGCAGTTCTTC
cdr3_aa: CASSVGSSSYNEQFF

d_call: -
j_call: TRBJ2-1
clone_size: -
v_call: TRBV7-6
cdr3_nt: TGTGCCAGCAGCTTAGACAATCAACCATACAATGAGCAGTTCTTC
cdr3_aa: CASSLDNQPYNEQFF

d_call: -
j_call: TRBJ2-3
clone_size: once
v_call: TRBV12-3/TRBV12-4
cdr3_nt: TGTGCCAGCAGTCCCAACAGAGATACGCAGTATTTT
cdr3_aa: CASSPNRDTQYF

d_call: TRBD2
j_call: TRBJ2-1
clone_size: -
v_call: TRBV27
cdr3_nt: TGTGCCAGCAGTTTCTTAGCGGGGGGGGGCAATGAGCAGTTCTTC
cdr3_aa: CASSFLAGGGNEQFF

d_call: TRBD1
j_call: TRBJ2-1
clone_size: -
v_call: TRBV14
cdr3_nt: TGTGCCAGCAGCCAAGTTGACAGGGGGGTATACAATGAGCAGTTCTTC
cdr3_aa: CASSQVDRGVYNEQFF

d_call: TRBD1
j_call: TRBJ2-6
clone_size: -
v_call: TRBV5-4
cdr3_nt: TGTGCCAGCAGCTTGAAGGCAGGGGGCAATTCTGGGGCCAACGTCCTGACTTTC
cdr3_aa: CASSLKAGGNSGANVLTF

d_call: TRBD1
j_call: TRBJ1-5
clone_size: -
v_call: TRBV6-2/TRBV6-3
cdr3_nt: TGTGCCAGCAGCCTTGGACAGGGCGAGGGTCAGCCCCAGCATTTT
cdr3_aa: CASSLGQGEGQPQHF

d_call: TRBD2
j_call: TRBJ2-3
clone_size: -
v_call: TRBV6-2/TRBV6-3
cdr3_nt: TGTGCCAGCAGTCTAGCGGGGATCACAGATACGCAGTATTTT
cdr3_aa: CASSLAGITDTQYF

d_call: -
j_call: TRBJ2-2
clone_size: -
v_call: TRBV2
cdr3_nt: TGTGCCAGCGTTGCAGGGATAATTTCCGGGGAGCTGTTTTTT
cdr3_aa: CASVAGIISGELFF

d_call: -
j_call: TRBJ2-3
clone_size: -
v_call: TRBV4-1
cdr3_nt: TGCGCCAGCAGCCAAGGGCGACTGGATAGCACAGATACGCAGTATTTT
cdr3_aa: CASSQGRLDSTDTQYF

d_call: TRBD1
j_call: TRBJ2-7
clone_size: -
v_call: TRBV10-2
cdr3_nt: TGCGCCAGCAGTGAAGGGACAGGGTCTTCCTACGAGCAGTACTTC
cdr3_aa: CASSEGTGSSYEQYF

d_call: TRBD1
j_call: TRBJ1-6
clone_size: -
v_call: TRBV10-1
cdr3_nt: TGCGCCATCGGCCCCACGGGACAGGGGCCCGGCTGGGGTTCACCCCTCCACTTT
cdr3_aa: CAIGPTGQGPGWGSPLHF

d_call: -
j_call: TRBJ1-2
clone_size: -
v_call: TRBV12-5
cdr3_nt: TGTGCTAGTGGTTTGCAGAGACAGGTCTATGGCTACACCTTC
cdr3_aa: CASGLQRQVYGYTF

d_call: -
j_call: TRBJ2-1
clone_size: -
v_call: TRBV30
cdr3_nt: TGTGCCTCCCGGGGGGACATTTACAATGAGCAGTTCTTC
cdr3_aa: CASRGDIYNEQFF

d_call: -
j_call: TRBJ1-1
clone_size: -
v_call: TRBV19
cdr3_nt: TGTGCCAGTAGTATTTCAGTGAACACTGAAGCTTTCTTT
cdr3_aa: CASSISVNTEAFF

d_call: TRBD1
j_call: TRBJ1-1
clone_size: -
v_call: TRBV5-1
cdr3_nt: TGCGCCAGCAGCCGGGGGGGACAGCCCGGGACTGAAGCTTTCTTT
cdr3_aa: CASSRGGQPGTEAFF